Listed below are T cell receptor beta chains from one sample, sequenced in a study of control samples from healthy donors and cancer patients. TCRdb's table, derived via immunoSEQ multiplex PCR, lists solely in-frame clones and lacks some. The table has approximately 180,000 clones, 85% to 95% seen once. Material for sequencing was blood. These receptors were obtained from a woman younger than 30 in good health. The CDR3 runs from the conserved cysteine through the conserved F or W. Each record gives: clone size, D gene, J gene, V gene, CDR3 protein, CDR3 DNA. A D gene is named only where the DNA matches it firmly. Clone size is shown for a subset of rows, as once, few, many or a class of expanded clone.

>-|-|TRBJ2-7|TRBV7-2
CASSFWAGVSYEQYF
TGTGCCAGCAGCTTTTGGGCTGGCGTCTCCTACGAGCAGTACTTC
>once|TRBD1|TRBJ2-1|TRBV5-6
CASWGTGIYNEQFF
TGTGCCAGCTGGGGGACAGGGATATACAATGAGCAGTTCTTC
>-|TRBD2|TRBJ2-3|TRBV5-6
CASSRMTSERTDTQYF
TGTGCCAGCAGCCGAATGACTAGCGAACGCACAGATACGCAGTATTTT
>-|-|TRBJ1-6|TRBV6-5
CASALGRRYNSPLHF
TGTGCCAGCGCGTTGGGCCGCCGCTATAATTCACCCCTCCACTTT
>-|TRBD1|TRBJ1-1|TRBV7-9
CASSLETGAFF
TGTGCCAGCAGCTTAGAGACAGGGGCTTTCTTT
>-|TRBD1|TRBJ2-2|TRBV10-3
CAIRGQGANTGELFF
TGTGCCATCAGGGGTCAGGGGGCAAACACCGGGGAGCTGTTTTTT
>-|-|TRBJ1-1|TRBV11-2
CASSLDLGGAFTEAFF
TGTGCCAGCAGCTTAGATTTGGGGGGGGCCTTCACTGAAGCTTTCTTT
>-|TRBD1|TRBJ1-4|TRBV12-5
CASGLLAGGTGNEKLFF
TGTGCTAGTGGTTTGCTAGCCGGAGGGACAGGGAATGAAAAACTGTTTTTT
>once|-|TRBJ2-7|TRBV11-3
CASSLAAGGPYEQYF
TGTGCCAGCAGCTTAGCGGCAGGGGGGCCCTACGAGCAGTACTTC
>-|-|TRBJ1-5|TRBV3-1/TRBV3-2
CASSHLGTNQPQHF
TGTGCCAGCAGCCACCTGGGGACCAATCAGCCCCAGCATTTT
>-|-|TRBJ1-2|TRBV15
CATSRDYVGQGGGYTF
TGTGCCACCAGCAGAGATTATGTGGGGCAGGGTGGCGGCTACACCTTC
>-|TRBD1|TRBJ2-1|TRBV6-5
CASKGGQGAAEQFF
TGTGCCAGCAAGGGCGGACAGGGGGCGGCTGAGCAGTTCTTC
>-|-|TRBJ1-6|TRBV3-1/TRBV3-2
CASSHPFGESSYNSPLHF
TGTGCCAGCAGCCACCCCTTCGGAGAGAGCTCCTATAATTCACCCCTCCACTTT
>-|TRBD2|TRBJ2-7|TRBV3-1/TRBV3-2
CASSETSGNSYEQYF
TGTGCCAGCAGTGAGACTAGCGGGAACTCCTACGAGCAGTACTTC
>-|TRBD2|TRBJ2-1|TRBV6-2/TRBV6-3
CASSPRYAGEVQFF
TGTGCCAGCAGCCCCCGTTACGCGGGAGAAGTGCAGTTCTTC